A selection of T cell receptor beta chains follows, all from one sample in a study of radiotherapy plus CTLA-4 blockade in lung cancer. Sequenced by immunoSEQ multiplex PCR; TCRdb stores in-frame clones only, minus some. The sample lists 40,000 to 50,000 clones, more than 60% occurring once. Sequencing used peripheral blood, obtained from a patient treated with radiotherapy plus ipilimumab. The receptors here all came from a human donor with non-small cell lung cancer who had stable disease on radiotherapy plus ipilimumab. Both conserved end residues are part of each CDR3.

>TRBJ1-2|TRBV12-5
CASGRGTNYGYTF
>TRBJ1-2|TRBV5-1
CASSTGGAGYGYTF
>TRBJ1-5|TRBV28
CASSPETGSRNQPQHF
>TRBJ1-6|TRBV4-1
CASSQGGGGFGSPLHF
>TRBJ2-3|TRBV5-1
CASSPADTQYF
>TRBJ1-1|TRBV5-1
CASSIMPGRDEAFF
>TRBJ1-1|TRBV18
CASSPLGGTVEAFF
>TRBJ1-2|TRBV30
CAWSETGYGYTF
>TRBJ1-2|TRBV5-1
CASSLGPSERGIYGYTF
>TRBJ1-2|TRBV5-4
CASSFGQGHYGYTF
>TRBJ2-6|TRBV11-3
CASSLVLSGGANVLTF
>TRBJ2-1|TRBV14
CASSPRSGGATQFF
>TRBJ1-2|TRBV9
CASSPAGANYGYTF
>TRBJ1-1|TRBV29-1
CSVYMGQGEAFF
>TRBJ2-7|TRBV7-6
CASSRSRASGGSSYEQYF
>TRBJ2-3|TRBV14
CASSQTNTQYF
>TRBJ1-3|TRBV7-9
CASSSGLNAGNTIYF
>TRBJ2-1|TRBV6-1
CASDLKRRGSDEQFF